These T cell receptor beta chains were read from a single sample in a study of T cell responses to AZD1222 COVID-19 vaccine. Some clones are missing from TCRdb's copy, which holds only in-frame ones; the method was immunoSEQ multiplex PCR. The table shows about 120,000 clones, with about 90% occurring only once. The sample was peripheral blood, taken on day 0 of AZD1222 vaccination. The receptors stem from an adult in good health. Each CDR3 is given with its conserved first and last residue. The D gene is left open where the match is weak. Clone sizes are given selectively: once, few, many, or a class where the clone is expanded.

V gene: TRBV7-2; J gene: TRBJ1-2; CDR3 length: 14; clone size: NA; D gene: TRBD1; CDR3 DNA: TGTGCCAGCAGCTTCTCCGACAGGGCTGTCGGCTACACCTTC; CDR3 protein: CASSFSDRAVGYTF
V gene: TRBV5-5; J gene: TRBJ1-5; CDR3 length: 17; clone size: NA; D gene: NA; CDR3 DNA: TGTGCCAGCAGCTTGGGCCCGAGAGGGAGAGGGGATCAGCCCCAGCATTTT; CDR3 protein: CASSLGPRGRGDQPQHF
V gene: TRBV3-1/TRBV3-2; J gene: TRBJ2-2; CDR3 length: 16; clone size: NA; D gene: NA; CDR3 DNA: TGTGCCAGCAGCCAGGGGTTCCTACCAAACACCGGGGAGCTGTTTTTT; CDR3 protein: CASSQGFLPNTGELFF
V gene: TRBV19; J gene: TRBJ1-2; CDR3 length: 12; clone size: NA; D gene: NA; CDR3 DNA: TGTGCCAGTAGTAGGGGGAGCTATGGCTACACCTTC; CDR3 protein: CASSRGSYGYTF
V gene: TRBV12-3/TRBV12-4; J gene: TRBJ2-1; CDR3 length: 12; clone size: NA; D gene: TRBD2; CDR3 DNA: TGTGCCAGTTTGAAAGGGACTAGCGGGAAGTTCTTC; CDR3 protein: CASLKGTSGKFF
V gene: TRBV7-9; J gene: TRBJ1-4; CDR3 length: 18; clone size: NA; D gene: NA; CDR3 DNA: TGTGCCAGCAGCAATCCGAAGTCAGCCAACAATGTCAATGAAAAACTGTTTTTT; CDR3 protein: CASSNPKSANNVNEKLFF
V gene: TRBV5-1; J gene: TRBJ2-6; CDR3 length: 17; clone size: NA; D gene: NA; CDR3 DNA: TGCGCCAGCAGCTTGATGGGGGTACCGGCTGGGGCCAACGTCCTGACTTTC; CDR3 protein: CASSLMGVPAGANVLTF
V gene: TRBV6-5; J gene: TRBJ1-6; CDR3 length: 14; clone size: NA; D gene: NA; CDR3 DNA: TGTGCCAGCAGCCCCTCCTCCTATAATTCACCCCTCCACTTT; CDR3 protein: CASSPSSYNSPLHF
V gene: TRBV3-1/TRBV3-2; J gene: TRBJ1-3; CDR3 length: 13; clone size: NA; D gene: NA; CDR3 DNA: TGTGCCAGCAGCCGCGGATCTCTAAACACCATATATTTT; CDR3 protein: CASSRGSLNTIYF
V gene: TRBV6-2/TRBV6-3; J gene: TRBJ2-1; CDR3 length: 17; clone size: NA; D gene: TRBD2; CDR3 DNA: TGTGCCAGCAGTTACACGACGCTAGCGGGAAAAAACAATGAGCAGTTCTTC; CDR3 protein: CASSYTTLAGKNNEQFF
V gene: TRBV7-9; J gene: TRBJ1-3; CDR3 length: 15; clone size: NA; D gene: NA; CDR3 DNA: TGTGCCAGCAGCTTAGATTTGAGCTCTGGAAACACCATATATTTT; CDR3 protein: CASSLDLSSGNTIYF
V gene: TRBV7-9; J gene: TRBJ1-2; CDR3 length: 13; clone size: NA; D gene: NA; CDR3 DNA: TGTGCCAGCAGCTTCGACAGCTACTATGGCTACACCTTC; CDR3 protein: CASSFDSYYGYTF
V gene: TRBV19; J gene: TRBJ2-7; CDR3 length: 15; clone size: NA; D gene: NA; CDR3 DNA: TGTGCCAGTAGTATAGACAGGGGAGGTACCTACGAGCAGTACTTC; CDR3 protein: CASSIDRGGTYEQYF
V gene: TRBV9; J gene: TRBJ1-6; CDR3 length: 16; clone size: NA; D gene: NA; CDR3 DNA: TGTGCCAGCAGAGCAGACCCGACAGGATATAATTCACCCCTCCACTTT; CDR3 protein: CASRADPTGYNSPLHF
V gene: TRBV5-1; J gene: TRBJ2-5; CDR3 length: 16; clone size: NA; D gene: TRBD1; CDR3 DNA: TGCGCCAGCAGCTTAGGTAGGGGGACAGTAGAAGAGACCCAGTACTTC; CDR3 protein: CASSLGRGTVEETQYF
V gene: TRBV2; J gene: TRBJ1-3; CDR3 length: 15; clone size: NA; D gene: NA; CDR3 DNA: TGTGCCAGCAGTGAGGGCGTCCGCTCTGGAAACACCATATATTTT; CDR3 protein: CASSEGVRSGNTIYF
V gene: TRBV9; J gene: TRBJ1-1; CDR3 length: 17; clone size: NA; D gene: NA; CDR3 DNA: TGTGCCAGCAGCGTAGGAATAGGAGGCAGGGCATGGACTGAAGCTTTCTTT; CDR3 protein: CASSVGIGGRAWTEAFF
V gene: TRBV6-1; J gene: TRBJ2-7; CDR3 length: 16; clone size: NA; D gene: NA; CDR3 DNA: TGTGCCAGCAGTGATCGGGGGAGAACGGGCTCCTACGAGCAGTACTTC; CDR3 protein: CASSDRGRTGSYEQYF
V gene: TRBV7-3; J gene: TRBJ2-1; CDR3 length: 16; clone size: NA; D gene: TRBD1; CDR3 DNA: TGTGCCAGCAGCTTTGGACAGGCGCTCGACCACAATGAGCAGTTCTTC; CDR3 protein: CASSFGQALDHNEQFF
V gene: TRBV4-1; J gene: TRBJ2-7; CDR3 length: 15; clone size: NA; D gene: TRBD1; CDR3 DNA: TGCGCCAGCAGCCAACCGGGACAGGCGTACTACGAGCAGTACTTC; CDR3 protein: CASSQPGQAYYEQYF
V gene: TRBV19; J gene: TRBJ1-2; CDR3 length: 16; clone size: NA; D gene: NA; CDR3 DNA: TGTGCCAGTACTAGCCAACGGGTCAGGACGGGGAGGGGCTACACCTTC; CDR3 protein: CASTSQRVRTGRGYTF
V gene: TRBV19; J gene: TRBJ1-2; CDR3 length: 13; clone size: once; D gene: NA; CDR3 DNA: TGTGCCAGTAGTATTGGCCAGGACTATGGCTACACCTTC; CDR3 protein: CASSIGQDYGYTF
V gene: TRBV5-1; J gene: TRBJ2-2; CDR3 length: 15; clone size: NA; D gene: NA; CDR3 DNA: TGCGCCAGCAGCTTGGTTCAGGGGTGGACCGGGGAGCTGTTTTTT; CDR3 protein: CASSLVQGWTGELFF
V gene: TRBV27; J gene: TRBJ1-2; CDR3 length: 17; clone size: NA; D gene: NA; CDR3 DNA: TGTGCCAGCAGTTTATCCCGAGGGACTCTCGCTCACTATGGCTACACCTTC; CDR3 protein: CASSLSRGTLAHYGYTF
V gene: TRBV3-1/TRBV3-2; J gene: TRBJ2-1; CDR3 length: 14; clone size: NA; D gene: NA; CDR3 DNA: TGTGCCAGCAGCCGGGGGGGCATCTACGTTGAGCAGTTCTTC; CDR3 protein: CASSRGGIYVEQFF
V gene: TRBV10-2; J gene: TRBJ1-5; CDR3 length: 17; clone size: NA; D gene: TRBD1; CDR3 DNA: TGCGCCAGCACTCCGGGGACAGGGCGGCATAGCAATCAGCCCCAGCATTTT; CDR3 protein: CASTPGTGRHSNQPQHF
V gene: TRBV19; J gene: TRBJ1-1; CDR3 length: 13; clone size: NA; D gene: NA; CDR3 DNA: TGTGCCAGTAGCCCCCATTTGAACACTGAAGCTTTCTTT; CDR3 protein: CASSPHLNTEAFF
V gene: TRBV5-1; J gene: TRBJ2-7; CDR3 length: 15; clone size: NA; D gene: TRBD2; CDR3 DNA: TGCGCCAGCAGCTTGGGAATAGCGGGGACCTACGAGCAGTACTTC; CDR3 protein: CASSLGIAGTYEQYF
V gene: TRBV7-9; J gene: TRBJ1-4; CDR3 length: 15; clone size: few; D gene: TRBD1; CDR3 DNA: TGTGCCAGCAGTGGGACAGGGAAGACTAATGAAAAACTGTTTTTT; CDR3 protein: CASSGTGKTNEKLFF
V gene: TRBV18; J gene: TRBJ1-1; CDR3 length: 14; clone size: few; D gene: NA; CDR3 DNA: TGTGCCAGCTCACCGGGGCCCGCCGTCACTGAAGCTTTCTTT; CDR3 protein: CASSPGPAVTEAFF
V gene: TRBV7-2; J gene: TRBJ1-2; CDR3 length: 15; clone size: NA; D gene: TRBD1; CDR3 DNA: TGTGCCAGCAGCTTAATCACAGGGGGCGATCACGGCTACACCTTC; CDR3 protein: CASSLITGGDHGYTF
V gene: TRBV3-1/TRBV3-2; J gene: TRBJ1-1; CDR3 length: 13; clone size: NA; D gene: NA; CDR3 DNA: TGTGCCAGCAGTCCCGTTATTAGCACTGAAGCTTTCTTT; CDR3 protein: CASSPVISTEAFF
V gene: TRBV4-2; J gene: TRBJ2-1; CDR3 length: 15; clone size: NA; D gene: NA; CDR3 DNA: TGTGCCAGCAGCCAAGTCCCCGGGCCCTACAATGAGCAGTTCTTC; CDR3 protein: CASSQVPGPYNEQFF
V gene: TRBV7-2; J gene: TRBJ2-1; CDR3 length: 15; clone size: NA; D gene: NA; CDR3 DNA: TGTGCCAGCAGCTTATCACGGGGCTCCTACAATGAGCAGTTCTTC; CDR3 protein: CASSLSRGSYNEQFF
V gene: TRBV7-3; J gene: TRBJ1-1; CDR3 length: 15; clone size: NA; D gene: TRBD1; CDR3 DNA: TGTGCCAGCAGCCCACAGGGACAGGGGACTTCTGAAGCTTTCTTT; CDR3 protein: CASSPQGQGTSEAFF
V gene: TRBV9; J gene: TRBJ1-1; CDR3 length: 13; clone size: NA; D gene: NA; CDR3 DNA: TGTGCCAGCAGCGTCACAGGGTACACTGAAGCTTTCTTT; CDR3 protein: CASSVTGYTEAFF
V gene: TRBV9; J gene: TRBJ2-3; CDR3 length: 13; clone size: NA; D gene: NA; CDR3 DNA: TGTGCCAGCACCTTGGGGTTGGCAGATACGCAGTATTTT; CDR3 protein: CASTLGLADTQYF
V gene: TRBV9; J gene: TRBJ2-1; CDR3 length: 17; clone size: NA; D gene: TRBD2; CDR3 DNA: TGTGCCAGCAGCCCCCGGACTAGCGGGAGCTCCTACAATGAGCAGTTCTTC; CDR3 protein: CASSPRTSGSSYNEQFF
V gene: TRBV6-5; J gene: TRBJ1-3; CDR3 length: 14; clone size: NA; D gene: NA; CDR3 DNA: TGTGCCAGCACCGACAGGTCTACTGGAAACACCATATATTTT; CDR3 protein: CASTDRSTGNTIYF
V gene: TRBV29-1; J gene: TRBJ1-1; CDR3 length: 13; clone size: NA; D gene: NA; CDR3 DNA: TGCAGCGTTGAGTCTCTGGGAGGAACTGAAGCTTTCTTT; CDR3 protein: CSVESLGGTEAFF
V gene: TRBV5-4; J gene: TRBJ2-1; CDR3 length: 16; clone size: NA; D gene: NA; CDR3 DNA: TGTGCCAGCAGCTTGGCCGGCGGAAGCTCCTACAATGAGCAGTTCTTC; CDR3 protein: CASSLAGGSSYNEQFF
V gene: TRBV5-1; J gene: TRBJ2-2; CDR3 length: 15; clone size: NA; D gene: TRBD2; CDR3 DNA: TGCGCCAGCAGCGGTACTAGCGGGGAGGCCGGGGAGCTGTTTTTT; CDR3 protein: CASSGTSGEAGELFF
V gene: TRBV19; J gene: TRBJ2-7; CDR3 length: 13; clone size: NA; D gene: NA; CDR3 DNA: TGTGCCGTGGGGCGGGACGAGACCTACGAGCAGTACTTC; CDR3 protein: CAVGRDETYEQYF
V gene: TRBV7-2; J gene: TRBJ1-3; CDR3 length: 15; clone size: NA; D gene: NA; CDR3 DNA: TGTGCCAGCAGCTTGGGCCCAGGCCCTGGAAACACCATATATTTT; CDR3 protein: CASSLGPGPGNTIYF
V gene: TRBV9; J gene: TRBJ1-6; CDR3 length: 15; clone size: once; D gene: TRBD1; CDR3 DNA: TGTGCCAGCAGCGCATCTGACAGGGGGCATTCACCCCTCCACTTT; CDR3 protein: CASSASDRGHSPLHF
V gene: TRBV6-5; J gene: TRBJ1-2; CDR3 length: 11; clone size: few; D gene: NA; CDR3 DNA: TGTGCCTCTGAGGGCCCCTATGGCTACACCTTC; CDR3 protein: CASEGPYGYTF
V gene: TRBV6-6; J gene: TRBJ2-7; CDR3 length: 14; clone size: NA; D gene: NA; CDR3 DNA: TGTGCCAGCAGTTACCGGGCCGAAACCTACGAGCAGTACTTC; CDR3 protein: CASSYRAETYEQYF
V gene: TRBV4-2; J gene: TRBJ2-7; CDR3 length: 16; clone size: NA; D gene: NA; CDR3 DNA: TGTGCCAGCAGCCAAGAGCTTGGGGCCTTCTCCTACGAGCAGTACTTC; CDR3 protein: CASSQELGAFSYEQYF
V gene: TRBV7-9; J gene: TRBJ1-2; CDR3 length: 17; clone size: NA; D gene: TRBD1; CDR3 DNA: TGTGCCAGCAGCCCGACCCCCTCCGGACAGGGTGCCAGTGGCTACACCTTC; CDR3 protein: CASSPTPSGQGASGYTF
V gene: TRBV18; J gene: TRBJ1-2; CDR3 length: 15; clone size: NA; D gene: NA; CDR3 DNA: TGTGCCAGCTCACCCACTATGGAGGGGGACTATGGCTACACCTTC; CDR3 protein: CASSPTMEGDYGYTF
V gene: TRBV6-5; J gene: TRBJ1-3; CDR3 length: 15; clone size: few; D gene: TRBD1; CDR3 DNA: TGTGCCAGCAGCCGGACAGGGATTTCTGGAAACACCATATATTTT; CDR3 protein: CASSRTGISGNTIYF
V gene: TRBV3-1/TRBV3-2; J gene: TRBJ2-7; CDR3 length: 13; clone size: NA; D gene: NA; CDR3 DNA: TGTGCCAGCAGTCGCCAGGGGGGGTACGAGCAGTACTTC; CDR3 protein: CASSRQGGYEQYF
V gene: TRBV6-1; J gene: TRBJ1-2; CDR3 length: 16; clone size: NA; D gene: TRBD1; CDR3 DNA: TGTGCCAGCAGTGAAGGATCCACAGGGGGCAAATATGGCTACACCTTC; CDR3 protein: CASSEGSTGGKYGYTF
V gene: TRBV4-2; J gene: TRBJ1-4; CDR3 length: 15; clone size: NA; D gene: TRBD1; CDR3 DNA: TGTGCCAGCAGCCCCGGTGGGACAGGGAATGAAAAACTGTTTTTT; CDR3 protein: CASSPGGTGNEKLFF
V gene: TRBV11-2; J gene: TRBJ2-1; CDR3 length: 15; clone size: NA; D gene: TRBD1; CDR3 DNA: TGTGCCAGCAGCTCTTCAGGGGGATCCTACAATGAGCAGTTCTTC; CDR3 protein: CASSSSGGSYNEQFF